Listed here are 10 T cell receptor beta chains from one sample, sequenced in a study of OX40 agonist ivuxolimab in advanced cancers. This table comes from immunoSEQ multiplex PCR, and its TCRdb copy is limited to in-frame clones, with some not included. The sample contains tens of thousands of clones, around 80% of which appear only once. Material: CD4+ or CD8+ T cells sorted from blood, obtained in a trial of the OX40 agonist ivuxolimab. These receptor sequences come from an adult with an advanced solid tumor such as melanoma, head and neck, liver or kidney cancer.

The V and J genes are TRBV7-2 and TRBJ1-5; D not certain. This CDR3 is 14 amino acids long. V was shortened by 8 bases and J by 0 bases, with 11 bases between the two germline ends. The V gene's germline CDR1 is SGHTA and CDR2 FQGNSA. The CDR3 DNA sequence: TGTGCCAGCGGGCTCTCCTTTAGCAATCAGCCCCAGCATTTT. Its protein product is CASGLSFSNQPQHF.

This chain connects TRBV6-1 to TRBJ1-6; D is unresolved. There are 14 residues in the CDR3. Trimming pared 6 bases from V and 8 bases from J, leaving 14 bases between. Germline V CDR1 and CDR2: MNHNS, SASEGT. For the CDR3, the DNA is TGTGCCAGCAGCCTCTCTGACGGGTATTCACCCCTCCACTTT. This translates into CASSLSDGYSPLHF.

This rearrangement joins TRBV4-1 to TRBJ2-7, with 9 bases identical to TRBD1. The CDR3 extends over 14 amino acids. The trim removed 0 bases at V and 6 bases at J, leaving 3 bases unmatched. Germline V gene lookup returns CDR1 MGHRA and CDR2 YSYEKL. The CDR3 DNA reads TGCGCCAGCAGCCAAGATAACAGGGGGCTCGAGCAGTACTTC. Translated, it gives CASSQDNRGLEQYF.

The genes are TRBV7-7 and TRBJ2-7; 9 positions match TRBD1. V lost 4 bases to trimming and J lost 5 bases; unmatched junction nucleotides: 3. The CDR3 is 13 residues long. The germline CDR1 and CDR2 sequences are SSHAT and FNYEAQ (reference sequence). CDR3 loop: CASSSGQGDEQYF. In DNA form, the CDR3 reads TGTGCCAGCAGCTCGGGACAGGGCGACGAGCAGTACTTC.

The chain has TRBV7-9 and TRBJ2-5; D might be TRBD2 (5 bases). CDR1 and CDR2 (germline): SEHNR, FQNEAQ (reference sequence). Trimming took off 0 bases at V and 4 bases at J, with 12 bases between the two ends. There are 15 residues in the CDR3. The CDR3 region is CASSLALSGRETQYF. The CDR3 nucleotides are TGTGCCAGCAGCTTAGCGCTTTCGGGGAGAGAGACCCAGTACTTC.

The CDR3 spells CASSPTSGGASDTQYF. The CDR3 coding sequence is TGTGCCAGCAGCCCAACTAGCGGGGGGGCATCAGATACGCAGTATTTT. The gene calls are TRBV7-9 and TRBJ2-3; 13 nucleotides agree with TRBD2. Germline-derived CDR1 and CDR2 are SEHNR and FQNEAQ (reference sequence). V lost 5 bases to trimming and J lost 4 bases; unmatched junction nucleotides: 6. CDR3 length equals 16 residues. The whole variable domain, filled in from reference TRBV7-9 and TRBJ2-3, reads DTGVSQNPRHKITKRGQNVTFRCDPISEHNRLYWYRQTLGQGPEFLTYFQNEAQLEKSRLLSDRFSAERPKGSFSTLEIQRTEQGDSAMYLCASSPTSGGASDTQYFGPGTRLTVL.

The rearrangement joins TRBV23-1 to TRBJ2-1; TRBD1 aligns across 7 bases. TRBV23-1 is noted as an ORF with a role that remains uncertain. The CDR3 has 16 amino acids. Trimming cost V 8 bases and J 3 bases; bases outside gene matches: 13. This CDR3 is CASGPPLQGFYNEQFF. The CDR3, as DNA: TGCGCCAGCGGACCGCCGTTACAGGGGTTCTACAATGAGCAGTTCTTC.

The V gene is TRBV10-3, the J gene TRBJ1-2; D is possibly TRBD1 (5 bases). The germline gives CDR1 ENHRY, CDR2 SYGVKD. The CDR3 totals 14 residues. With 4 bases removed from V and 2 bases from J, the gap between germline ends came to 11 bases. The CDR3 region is CAISVGDTNYGYTF. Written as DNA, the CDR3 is TGTGCCATCAGTGTGGGGGATACGAACTATGGCTACACCTTC.

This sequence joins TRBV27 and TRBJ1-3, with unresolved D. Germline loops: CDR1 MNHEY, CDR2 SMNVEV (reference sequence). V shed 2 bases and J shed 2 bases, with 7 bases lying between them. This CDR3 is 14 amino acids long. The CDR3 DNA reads TGTGCCAGCAGTTTAGCGCAAACTGGAAACACCATATATTTT. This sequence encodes CASSLAQTGNTIYF.

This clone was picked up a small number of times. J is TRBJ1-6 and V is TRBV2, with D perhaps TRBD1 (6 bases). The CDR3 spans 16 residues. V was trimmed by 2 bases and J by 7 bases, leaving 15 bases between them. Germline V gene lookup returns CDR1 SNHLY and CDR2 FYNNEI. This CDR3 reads CASSETHTGTNSPLHF. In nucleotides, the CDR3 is TGTGCCAGCAGTGAAACCCACACAGGGACCAATTCACCCCTCCACTTT.